The 32 T cell receptor beta chains given below trace back to one sample, sequenced in a study of OX40 agonist ivuxolimab in advanced cancers. Repertoires were generated with immunoSEQ multiplex PCR, while TCRdb's copy carries only in-frame clones and drops some. The sample has 70,000 to 95,000 clones, around 82% seen once. This material consisted of CD4+ or CD8+ T cells sorted from blood, taken in a trial of the OX40 agonist ivuxolimab. Receptor source: an adult with an advanced solid tumor such as melanoma, head and neck, liver or kidney cancer.

This clone was seen a single time. CDR3 bases: TGTGCCAGCAGCCCCGGGACAGGGGGCTTAAATGAGCAGTTCTTC. It is translated as CASSPGTGGLNEQFF. V is TRBV7-6 and J is TRBJ2-1, with 12 bases aligning to TRBD1. Germline values: CDR1 SGHVS, CDR2 FNYEAQ. The CDR3 runs to 15 residues. J lost 7 bases, V lost 5 bases, and 6 bases had no gene match.

This chain connects TRBV14 to TRBJ2-5, with 8 nucleotides matching TRBD1. Germline CDR1 is SGHDN and CDR2 is FVKESK. CDR3 length: 16 amino acids. Unmatched junction bases numbered 12, after V lost 4 bases and J lost 5 bases. CDR3 sequence: CASSRPGQGLVETQYF. Here the CDR3 DNA reads TGTGCCAGCAGCCGGCCCGGACAGGGTTTGGTGGAGACCCAGTACTTC. The variable domain in full, completed from reference TRBV14 and TRBJ2-5, reads EAGVTQFPSHSVIEKGQTVTLRCDPISGHDNLYWYRRVMGKEIKFLLHFVKESKQDESGMPNNRFLAERTGGTYSTLKVQPAELEDSGVYFCASSRPGQGLVETQYFGPGTRLLVL.

Regarding this clone: A read error may explain this, as a much larger clone is one base away. V gene TRBV11-2 combines with J gene TRBJ2-7, with D perhaps TRBD2 (5 bases). This CDR3 comprises 11 residues. Trimming removed 1 base at V and 11 bases at J, with 9 bases between. Germline-derived CDR1 and CDR2 are SGHAT and FQNNGV. For the CDR3, the DNA is TGTGCCAGCAGCTTAGGGAGGCCCAAGTACTTC. Amino acids: CASSLGRPKYF.

This clone occurred once. The chain has TRBV6-1 and TRBJ2-7, with D possibly TRBD1 on 5 matching bases. CDR1 and CDR2 (germline): MNHNS, SASEGT. Trimming took 7 bases from V and 1 from J, leaving 11 bases between them. This CDR3 spans 13 amino acids. CDR3 DNA: TGTGCCAGCATGGGGCAGGCGTCCTACGAGCAGTACTTC. Amino acid sequence: CASMGQASYEQYF.

The V gene is TRBV18, the J gene TRBJ2-7; 9 bases align to TRBD2. The CDR3 covers 15 residues. In germline, CDR1 is KGHSH, CDR2 LQKENI. Germline trimming cut 0 bases from V and 6 bases from J; bases unmatched to any gene: 6. CDR3 nucleotides: TGTGCCAGCTCACCACCGGGACTAGCTTCTGGCGAGCAGTACTTC. Encoded protein: CASSPPGLASGEQYF.

The chain carries TRBV5-1 and TRBJ2-7, with TRBD1 as a possible D gene (6 bases). The germline V and J ends were trimmed by 7 bases and 0 bases, with 14 bases remaining between them. The germline V gene encodes CDR1 SGHRS and CDR2 YFSETQ. The CDR3 length is 14 residues. CDR3 bases: TGCGCCAGCTTGGGGGCGCCTGGCTCCTACGAGCAGTACTTC. Its translation is CASLGAPGSYEQYF.

This chain connects TRBV10-1 to TRBJ2-7; the D gene could be TRBD1 or TRBD2 (5 bases each). The V end was cut by 2 bases, the J end by 3 bases, with 11 bases between. Germline lookup yields CDR1 WNHNN and CDR2 SYGVQD (reference sequence). This CDR3 comprises 14 residues. CDR3 amino acids: CASSEGTPDYEQYF. DNA for the CDR3: TGCGCCAGCAGTGAGGGGACGCCAGACTACGAGCAGTACTTC.

The gene calls are TRBV19 and TRBJ2-5; D is ambiguous. With 1 base removed from V and 5 bases from J, the gap between germline ends came to 5 bases. The length of the CDR3 is 12 residues. In germline, CDR1 is LNHDA, CDR2 SQIVND (reference sequence). CDR3 protein: CASSIGAETQYF. CDR3 nucleotides: TGTGCCAGTAGTATAGGGGCCGAGACCCAGTACTTC.

The chain uses TRBV10-3 and TRBJ2-3; 11 nucleotides line up with TRBD2. Per the germline V gene, CDR1 is ENHRY and CDR2 is SYGVKD. The CDR3 extends over 15 amino acids. V dropped 6 bases and J dropped 6; count of bases not matched to a gene: 8. CDR3 nucleotide sequence: TGTGCCATCAGCGCGGGACTAGCGGTTGGGGATACGCAGTATTTT. It codes for CAISAGLAVGDTQYF.

The J gene is TRBJ2-7, the V gene TRBV15; 8 nucleotides match TRBD2. The CDR3 has 15 amino acids. J was trimmed by 7 bases and V by 0 bases; bases with no gene match: 8. The germline V gene has CDR1 LNHNV and CDR2 YYDKDF (reference sequence). The DNA for the CDR3 is TGTGCCACCAGCAGAGAAACGGGAGGGGCAGTAGAGCAGTACTTC. Translation: CATSRETGGAVEQYF.

This clone was seen just once. J is TRBJ2-5 and V is TRBV5-6; TRBD2 matches 14 bases. The last part of the DNA fits TRBJ2-7 better; the J call may be wrong. This CDR3 is built from 16 residues. CDR1 SGHDT and CDR2 YYEEEE come from the germline V gene. Written as DNA, the CDR3 is TGTGCCAGCAGCTGGTCGACTAGCGGGAGGGCCCGCGAGCAGTACTTC. This codes for CASSWSTSGRAREQYF.

This chain joins TRBV19 and TRBJ2-6, with D unclear. Germline lookup yields CDR1 LNHDA and CDR2 SQIVND (reference sequence). Trimming stripped 4 bases from V and 0 bases from J, with 7 bases between. The length of the CDR3 is 15 residues. CDR3: CASSRSVSGANVLTF. The DNA of the CDR3 is TGTGCCAGTAGTAGGTCTGTCTCTGGGGCCAACGTCCTGACTTTC.

In nucleotides, the CDR3 is TGTGCCAGCAGAGGGGGGACAGGGGCCACCGGGGAGCTGTTTTTT. It specifies CASRGGTGATGELFF. The gene calls are TRBV7-9 and TRBJ2-2; 10 nucleotides line up with TRBD1. Looked up from germline, CDR1 is SEHNR and CDR2 is FQNEAQ (reference sequence). J lost 4 bases, V lost 6 bases, and 5 bases had no gene match. This CDR3 has 15 amino acids.

The V gene is TRBV10-3, the J gene TRBJ1-1; 8 bases agree with TRBD1. The CDR3 extends over 14 amino acids. The V segment lost 6 bases and the J segment 1 base; nucleotides outside the gene matches: 4. CDR1 and CDR2 (germline): ENHRY, SYGVKD. CDR3 in amino acids: CAIRAGTGNTEAFF. The CDR3 coding sequence is TGTGCCATCAGGGCTGGGACAGGGAACACTGAAGCTTTCTTT.

This clone has more than one count but fewer than ten. This chain connects TRBV2 to TRBJ2-5; D may be TRBD2 (5 bases). CDR1 and CDR2 from the germline V gene are SNHLY and FYNNEI. V was shortened by 5 bases and J by 0 bases, with 10 bases between the two germline ends. The CDR3 sequence is 14 residues long. Written as DNA, the CDR3 is TGTGCCAGCAGTTCTAGCAGAAACCAAGAGACCCAGTACTTC. Protein: CASSSSRNQETQYF.

The rearrangement links TRBV30 to TRBJ2-7; no firm D call. V was shortened by 0 bases and J by 8 bases, with 8 bases between the two germline ends. The CDR3 extends over 11 amino acids. Germline assignment: CDR1 GTSNPN and CDR2 SVGIG (reference sequence). This CDR3 is CAWSVALQQYF. As DNA, the CDR3 is TGTGCCTGGAGTGTCGCGCTCCAGCAGTACTTC.

The chain combines TRBV14 with TRBJ1-3; unclear D gene. CDR1 is SGHDN, CDR2 FVKESK, per germline. The CDR3 loop spans 14 amino acids. V lost 2 bases and J lost 4, with 9 bases in between. CDR3 nucleotides: TGTGCCAGCAGCCAAAATGCCCAGGGAAACACCATATATTTT. The encoded protein is CASSQNAQGNTIYF.

The chain has TRBV10-1 and TRBJ2-1; 8 bases are a match to TRBD1. V was pared by 7 bases and J by 4 bases, with 6 bases of the junction left unmatched. The V gene's germline CDR1 is WNHNN and CDR2 SYGVQD (reference sequence). This CDR3 is built from 14 residues. The CDR3 DNA sequence: TGCGCCAGCAACGACAGGGGTCTATACAATGAGCAGTTCTTC. Its protein product is CASNDRGLYNEQFF.

The V call is TRBV6-4, the J call TRBJ1-5; D may be TRBD1 (5 bases). The CDR3 has 13 residues. V lost 2 bases and J 11 bases, leaving 13 bases between the germline ends. The germline CDR1 and CDR2 sequences are MRHNA and SNTAGT. The CDR3 region is CASSDDSRSAQHF. CDR3 nucleotides: TGTGCCAGCAGTGACGACAGCCGTTCGGCCCAGCATTTT.

The chain couples TRBV7-3 to TRBJ1-1; no clear D gene. V was shortened by 4 bases and J by 6 bases, with 18 bases between the two germline ends. Looked up from germline, CDR1 is SGHTA and CDR2 is FQGTGA. This CDR3 region has 15 residues. The DNA for the CDR3 is TGTGCCAGCAGCTCCCTGGGGAATCCCGGCGCTGAAGCTTTCTTT. This gives the protein CASSSLGNPGAEAFF.

This clone was seen a single time. The CDR3 DNA is TGTGCCAGCTCACTACTCGGCCCAGAAGAGACCCAGTACTTC. It encodes CASSLLGPEETQYF. This chain connects TRBV18 to TRBJ2-5; no reliable D call. Per the germline V gene, CDR1 is KGHSH and CDR2 is LQKENI. V dropped 4 bases and J dropped 3 bases, with 12 bases sitting between them. This CDR3 has 14 amino acids.

This chain uses TRBV10-2 with TRBJ2-1; D not certain. The germline V and J ends were trimmed by 2 bases and 3 bases, with 11 bases remaining between them. In germline, CDR1 is WSHSY, CDR2 SAAADI. This CDR3 is built from 15 residues. CDR3 in DNA: TGCGCCAGCAGTGAGGGGCAAAGTCTCTACAATGAGCAGTTCTTC. This sequence encodes CASSEGQSLYNEQFF.

This chain connects TRBV10-3 to TRBJ2-1; possible D gene TRBD2, 6 bases. Trimming took 0 bases from V and 8 from J, leaving 14 bases between them. Per the germline V gene, CDR1 is ENHRY and CDR2 is SYGVKD. This CDR3 spans 15 amino acids. The CDR3 reads CAISESITSRDEQFF. The CDR3 nucleotides are TGTGCCATCAGTGAGTCGATCACTAGCCGAGATGAGCAGTTCTTC.

V is TRBV19 and J is TRBJ2-7; D may match TRBD1 or TRBD2 (5 bases each). Germline loops: CDR1 LNHDA, CDR2 SQIVND (reference sequence). This CDR3 has 13 amino acids. V shed 5 bases and J shed 2 bases, with 10 bases lying between them. The CDR3 DNA follows: TGTGCCAGTAGTCCCCTGGGACCCTACGAGCAGTACTTC. It codes for CASSPLGPYEQYF. Full variable domain (remainder filled in from reference TRBV19 and TRBJ2-7): DGGITQSPKYLFRKEGQNVTLSCEQNLNHDAMYWYRQDPGQGLRLIYYSQIVNDFQKGDIAEGYSVSREKKESFPLTVTSAQKNPTAFYLCASSPLGPYEQYFGPGTRLTVT.

This CDR3 reads CASSLYSPNQPQHF. CDR3 in DNA: TGTGCCAGCAGCTTGTACTCCCCAAATCAGCCCCAGCATTTT. The chain combines TRBV5-8 with TRBJ1-5; no clear D. V was pared by 1 base and J by 4 bases, with 9 bases between. From germline, CDR1 is SGHTS and CDR2 YDEGEE. CDR3 size: 14 residues.

The J gene is TRBJ2-7, the V gene TRBV7-2, with 7 bases fitting TRBD2. CDR1 and CDR2 (germline): SGHTA, FQGNSA. The length of the CDR3 is 15 residues. Germline trimming cut 3 bases from V and 4 bases from J; bases unmatched to any gene: 9. Here the CDR3 DNA reads TGTGCCAGCAGCTTGAGACGGGGGGTCGATTACGAGCAGTACTTC. Translated: CASSLRRGVDYEQYF.

The chain recombines TRBV9 with TRBJ2-7; 12 positions agree with TRBD2. CDR3 length: 18 residues. Germline CDR1 and CDR2: SGDLS and YYNGEE. V lost 0 bases to trimming and J lost 1 base; unmatched junction nucleotides: 8. The CDR3 DNA follows: TGTGCCAGCAGCGTAGGAGCTAGCGGGAGGGAAGTTTCCTACGAGCAGTACTTC. Protein sequence: CASSVGASGREVSYEQYF.

V and J are TRBV27 and TRBJ1-2, with 10 bases that match TRBD1. This CDR3 comprises 13 residues. Losses at the gene ends were 3 bases for V and 5 bases for J; bases not matched to a gene: 0. The germline V gene encodes CDR1 MNHEY and CDR2 SMNVEV (reference sequence). CDR3 residues: CASSLGQGYGYTF. Written as DNA, the CDR3 is TGTGCCAGCAGTTTGGGACAGGGGTATGGCTACACCTTC.

This sequence joins TRBV7-2 and TRBJ2-1, with TRBD2 as a possible D gene (5 bases). CDR1 is SGHTA and CDR2 is FQGNSA in the germline V gene. The CDR3 sequence is 15 residues long. V was shortened by 5 bases and J by 0 bases, with 11 bases between the two germline ends. The CDR3 coding sequence is TGTGCCAGCAGCGCAGCGGAGAGCTCCTACAATGAGCAGTTCTTC. As protein: CASSAAESSYNEQFF.

The rearrangement links TRBV19 to TRBJ2-1; TRBD2 is a possible D gene (6 bases). V was cut by 2 bases and J by 2 bases, with 13 bases left in between. Germline V gives CDR1 LNHDA, CDR2 SQIVND (reference sequence). The length of the CDR3 is 16 residues. The CDR3 sequence is CASSIRTSTTYNEQFF. DNA for the CDR3: TGTGCCAGTAGTATACGAACTAGCACTACCTACAATGAGCAGTTCTTC. Full variable domain (missing parts from reference TRBV19 and TRBJ2-1): DGGITQSPKYLFRKEGQNVTLSCEQNLNHDAMYWYRQDPGQGLRLIYYSQIVNDFQKGDIAEGYSVSREKKESFPLTVTSAQKNPTAFYLCASSIRTSTTYNEQFFGPGTRLTVL.

This chain uses TRBV18 with TRBJ2-6; D is unclear. CDR3 length: 14 amino acids. Per the germline V gene, CDR1 is KGHSH and CDR2 is LQKENI. The V gene lost 4 bases and the J gene lost 3 bases, with 7 bases spanning the gap. The CDR3 spells CASSQEIGANVLTF. In DNA, the CDR3 is TGTGCCAGCTCACAGGAGATTGGGGCCAACGTCCTGACTTTC.

CDR3 in DNA: TGTGCCAGCAGCCAAGTATTACCGACAGGGGCTGGCAATCAGCCCCAGCATTTT. Translating it yields CASSQVLPTGAGNQPQHF. V and J are TRBV4-2 and TRBJ1-5, with 8 bases identical to TRBD1. The junction had 10 bases not matched to a gene; V was cut back by 1 base and J by 2 bases. CDR1 and CDR2 (germline): LGHNA, YNFKEQ. The CDR3 totals 18 residues.